Each of the 32 T cell receptor beta chains below was sequenced from the same sample in a study of shared clonotypes between healthy human individuals. Measured with immunoSEQ multiplex PCR; TCRdb has only the in-frame clones, and not every one. The sample contains 1,500,000 or so clones, roughly 96% of which appear only once. The sequencing sample was made of naive CD4+ T cells sorted from blood. As to subset: CD45RA+ positively selected. These receptor sequences come from a man younger than 45 in good health.

The chain has TRBV28 and TRBJ1-4; unclear D gene. This CDR3 has 16 amino acids. Germline V CDR1 and CDR2: MDHEN, SYDVKM. Trimming removed 3 bases at V and 0 bases at J, with 11 bases between. CDR3 DNA sequence: TGTGCCAGCAGTTTTACAGCAGCCTCAACTAATGAAAAACTGTTTTTT. This codes for CASSFTAASTNEKLFF.

The chain uses TRBV9 and TRBJ2-5, with 7 nucleotides matching TRBD1. The CDR3 covers 13 residues. Germline V gene lookup returns CDR1 SGDLS and CDR2 YYNGEE. V was pared by 3 bases and J by 5 bases, with 4 bases of the junction left unmatched. CDR3 bases: TGTGCCAGCAGCGAGACAGGGCGGGAGACCCAGTACTTC. Translated, it gives CASSETGRETQYF.

The chain employs TRBV7-9 and TRBJ2-1, with 9 bases aligning to TRBD1. The length of the CDR3 is 14 residues. Germline V gene data show CDR1 as SEHNR and CDR2 as FQNEAQ (reference sequence). V shed 3 bases and J 9 bases; nucleotides not matched to a gene: 6. CDR3 sequence reads: CASSLGTGSVEQFF. CDR3 DNA: TGTGCCAGCAGCTTGGGGACAGGGTCGGTTGAGCAGTTCTTC.

The chain uses TRBV7-2 and TRBJ2-5; TRBD2 aligns across 9 bases. The trim removed 4 bases at V and 9 bases at J, leaving 9 bases unmatched. The CDR3 is 14 amino acids. Germline CDR1 reads SGHTA; CDR2 reads FQGNSA. CDR3 region: CASSSSGDRGAQYF. CDR3 coding DNA: TGTGCCAGCAGCTCTAGCGGGGACCGGGGGGCCCAGTACTTC.

The J gene is TRBJ1-1, the V gene TRBV14, with D hard to call. With 0 bases removed from V and 4 bases from J, the gap between germline ends came to 15 bases. Germline lookup yields CDR1 SGHDN and CDR2 FVKESK. The CDR3 contains 16 residues. CDR3 DNA: TGTGCCAGCAGCCAAGAAGAAAAACAGAGAGTCACTGAAGCTTTCTTT. Protein product: CASSQEEKQRVTEAFF.

The chain recombines TRBV5-4 with TRBJ2-7; D is tentatively TRBD1 or TRBD2 (5 bases each). CDR1 is SGHNT and CDR2 is YYREEE in the germline V gene (reference sequence). CDR3 size: 16 residues. The ends were cut back, 4 bases at V and 2 bases at J, with 19 bases in the middle. The CDR3 here is CASSLTSGTGTYEQYF. CDR3 in DNA: TGTGCCAGCAGCCTAACCTCCGGGACGGGCACCTACGAGCAGTACTTC.

CDR3 DNA sequence: TGTGCCAGCAGCCCCCACGGGGGGCCCGGGGAGCTGTTTTTT. Protein sequence: CASSPHGGPGELFF. The J gene is TRBJ2-2, the V gene TRBV9; a weak D match, TRBD2 (7 bases). Germline V gene lookup returns CDR1 SGDLS and CDR2 YYNGEE. CDR3 length: 14 residues. Between the trimmed V and J ends, which lost 4 bases and 6 bases, there was a span of 13 bases.

J is TRBJ2-2 and V is TRBV19; tentative D call: TRBD1 (5 bases). Germline CDR1 and CDR2: LNHDA and SQIVND (reference sequence). The CDR3 contains 14 residues. The V and J ends lost 3 bases and 4 bases respectively, with 9 bases between them. The CDR3 DNA is TGTGCCAGTAGTATCAAGGGGTCCACCGGGGAGCTGTTTTTT. Translated: CASSIKGSTGELFF.

This rearrangement joins TRBV7-8 to TRBJ2-5; D possibly corresponds to TRBD2 (5 bases). Germline CDR1 SGHVS, CDR2 FQNEAQ. Trimming took off 3 bases at V and 1 base at J, with 9 bases between the two ends. CDR3 length: 14 residues. The CDR3 loop reads CASSLTRAQETQYF. CDR3 nucleotide sequence: TGTGCCAGCAGCTTGACGCGGGCCCAAGAGACCCAGTACTTC.

This chain uses TRBV18 with TRBJ2-5; perhaps TRBD2 as D (5 bases). CDR3 length equals 14 residues. The ends were cut back, 2 bases at V and 3 bases at J, with 10 bases in the middle. Germline assignment: CDR1 KGHSH and CDR2 LQKENI. The CDR3 loop is CASSPGNGKETQYF. The DNA for the CDR3 is TGTGCCAGCTCACCAGGGAACGGGAAAGAGACCCAGTACTTC.

J is TRBJ2-1 and V is TRBV5-1; 12 nucleotides agree with TRBD2. The CDR3 contains 16 residues. Germline CDR1 SGHRS, CDR2 YFSETQ. J was trimmed by 7 bases and V by 1 base; bases with no gene match: 6. The CDR3 reads CASSLRLAGETNEQFF. Written as DNA, the CDR3 is TGCGCCAGCAGCTTGAGACTAGCGGGAGAGACAAATGAGCAGTTCTTC.

This sequence joins TRBV27 and TRBJ2-7, with no clear D. The ends were cut back, 3 bases at V and 2 bases at J, with 11 bases in the middle. Germline CDR1 MNHEY, CDR2 SMNVEV (reference sequence). CDR3 length: 14 amino acids. The CDR3 nucleotides are TGTGCCAGCAGTTTTGGGCCGCAGCCCTACGAGCAGTACTTC. Translating gives CASSFGPQPYEQYF.

Remarks on this clone: The same CDR3 arises from other DNA sequences in this sample as well. The V and J genes are TRBV9 and TRBJ2-6; D is ambiguous. The V end was cut by 0 bases, the J end by 4 bases, with 5 bases between. Germline V gene sequence: CDR1 SGDLS, CDR2 YYNGEE. The CDR3 has 14 amino acids. Here the CDR3 reads CASSVVSGANVLTF. Written as DNA, the CDR3 is TGTGCCAGCAGCGTAGTTTCGGGGGCCAACGTCCTGACTTTC.

CDR3 sequence: CASSPTSGRDNEQFF. DNA for the CDR3: TGTGCCAGCAGTCCCACTAGCGGGAGAGACAATGAGCAGTTCTTC. The V call is TRBV28, the J call TRBJ2-1; 11 bases match TRBD2. Germline V gene sequence: CDR1 MDHEN, CDR2 SYDVKM. The CDR3 length is 15 residues. The V gene end was trimmed by 5 bases and the J gene end by 5 bases; junction bases not matched to a gene: 5.

The rearrangement links TRBV6-4 to TRBJ2-2; D might be TRBD2 (6 bases). Trimming shortened V by 6 bases and J by 4 bases, and 9 bases separated the two germline ends. Germline V gives CDR1 MRHNA, CDR2 SNTAGT. The CDR3 runs to 13 residues. The CDR3 region is CASRAGITGELFF. CDR3 coding DNA: TGTGCCAGCAGGGCGGGAATCACCGGGGAGCTGTTTTTT.

Concerning this clone: The sample contains more than one DNA sequence encoding this CDR3. V usage is TRBV29-1 and J usage is TRBJ2-1; 10 bases are shared with TRBD1. This CDR3 is 14 amino acids long. V shed 6 bases, J shed 4 bases, and the junction held 6 bases outside the gene matches. Germline lookup yields CDR1 SQVTM and CDR2 ANQGSEA. CDR3 in amino acids: CSVRRDRGYNEQFF. In DNA, the CDR3 is TGCAGCGTGAGACGGGACAGGGGTTACAATGAGCAGTTCTTC.

The J gene is TRBJ2-3, the V gene TRBV5-4; either TRBD1 or TRBD2 may fit D (5 bases each). V was shortened by 6 bases and J by 4 bases, with 21 bases between the two germline ends. The CDR3 loop spans 16 amino acids. Germline lookup yields CDR1 SGHNT and CDR2 YYREEE (reference sequence). CDR3 in DNA: TGTGCCAGCACCATAAGGAGAGGGGCGGGTGCAGATACGCAGTATTTT. Protein product: CASTIRRGAGADTQYF.

This chain joins TRBV13 and TRBJ2-3; 7 nucleotides match TRBD1. The V and J ends lost 5 bases and 4 bases, in that order; junction bases with no gene match: 12. CDR1 PRHDT and CDR2 FYEKMQ come from the germline V gene (reference sequence). This CDR3 has 16 residues. The CDR3 region has the DNA TGTGCCAGCAGCCAAACATCGACAGGGCGGGCAGATACGCAGTATTTT. Its translation is CASSQTSTGRADTQYF.

This clone was seen only once. The chain has TRBV6-1 and TRBJ1-2; 7 bases agree with TRBD1. V shed 1 base and J 5 bases; nucleotides not matched to a gene: 7. The germline gives CDR1 MNHNS, CDR2 SASEGT. CDR3 length: 15 amino acids. CDR3 loop: CASSEDARGGYGYTF. The CDR3, as DNA: TGTGCCAGCAGTGAAGACGCCAGGGGGGGTTATGGCTACACCTTC.

Only a few counts were recorded for this clone. The chain carries TRBV10-3 and TRBJ2-7; tentative D call: TRBD1 (5 bases). The CDR3 has 14 amino acids. Germline V gene data show CDR1 as ENHRY and CDR2 as SYGVKD. Trimming cost V 8 bases and J 0 bases, with 14 bases left between them. CDR3 loop: CAISSTDTSYEQYF. In DNA form, the CDR3 reads TGTGCCATCTCGTCGACAGACACCTCCTACGAGCAGTACTTC.

The rearrangement uses TRBV7-3 and TRBJ1-2; D is possibly TRBD1 (5 bases). CDR3 length equals 15 residues. The germline V gene encodes CDR1 SGHTA and CDR2 FQGTGA. V was pared by 5 bases and J by 2 bases, with 15 bases between. The chain's CDR3 is CASSPDGGRNYGYTF. The CDR3 bases are TGTGCCAGCAGCCCGGACGGGGGGAGGAACTATGGCTACACCTTC.

V is TRBV2 and J is TRBJ1-4, with D uncertain. The CDR3 contains 13 residues. The ends were cut back, 3 bases at V and 11 bases at J, with 13 bases in the middle. Germline lookup yields CDR1 SNHLY and CDR2 FYNNEI. CDR3 loop: CASSDGSLGKLFF. CDR3 sequence (DNA): TGTGCCAGCAGTGATGGCTCTCTCGGGAAACTGTTTTTT.

The chain joins TRBV7-2 to TRBJ2-7; possible D gene TRBD2, 6 bases. V was shortened by 6 bases and J by 4 bases, with 25 bases between the two germline ends. This CDR3 region has 17 residues. Germline CDR1 and CDR2: SGHTA and FQGNSA. The CDR3 loop reads CASRNLGASPGGYEQYF. CDR3 sequence (DNA): TGTGCCAGCAGGAACCTCGGGGCCTCCCCCGGAGGGTACGAGCAGTACTTC.

Concerning this clone itself: Distinct nucleotide sequences in the sample also encode this CDR3. This sequence joins TRBV5-6 and TRBJ2-1; D is perhaps TRBD1 (7 bases). The CDR3 runs 18 residues. Germline V gives CDR1 SGHDT, CDR2 YYEEEE. V dropped 1 base and J dropped 1 base, with 18 bases sitting between them. The CDR3 protein is CASSLIRGGAGSYNEQFF. The CDR3, as DNA: TGTGCCAGCAGCTTGATAAGAGGGGGCGCGGGATCCTACAATGAGCAGTTCTTC.

This clone has a handful of counts. The chain combines TRBV7-9 with TRBJ1-5, with no clear D. The CDR3 extends over 14 amino acids. Germline values: CDR1 SEHNR, CDR2 FQNEAQ (reference sequence). Trimming took 1 base from V and 0 from J, leaving 4 bases between them. The CDR3 here is CASSLELSNQPQHF. The DNA of the CDR3 is TGTGCCAGCAGCTTAGAACTTAGCAATCAGCCCCAGCATTTT.

The chain couples TRBV4-1 to TRBJ2-1, with D hard to call. From germline, CDR1 is MGHRA and CDR2 YSYEKL. Trimming shortened V by 1 base and J by 8 bases, and 18 bases separated the two germline ends. The CDR3 covers 16 residues. CDR3 residues: CASSQVGQRLVDEQFF. The CDR3 DNA reads TGCGCCAGCAGCCAAGTGGGCCAGCGCCTTGTAGATGAGCAGTTCTTC.

The rearrangement links TRBV29-1 to TRBJ2-3; either TRBD1 or TRBD2 may fit D (5 bases each). V was pared by 7 bases and J by 5 bases, with 22 bases between. This CDR3 is built from 15 residues. CDR1 and CDR2 (germline): SQVTM, ANQGSEA. CDR3 DNA sequence: TGCAGCGGAGGGGTCCCGGGACCCAGCGGAGATACGCAGTATTTT. Translated: CSGGVPGPSGDTQYF.

The table lists this clone with a count of one. The V call is TRBV2, the J call TRBJ2-1, with D possibly being TRBD2 (6 bases). This CDR3 has 16 amino acids. The V end was cut by 3 bases, the J end by 0 bases, with 12 bases between. Germline CDR1 and CDR2: SNHLY and FYNNEI. The CDR3 DNA reads as TGTGCCAGCAGTGAGGATAGCGGACCCTCCTACAATGAGCAGTTCTTC. Translating gives CASSEDSGPSYNEQFF.

The CDR3 DNA sequence: TGCGCCAGCAGCTTGGTGGGCGGGAGTGCGATCTACGAGCAGTACTTC. It codes for CASSLVGGSAIYEQYF. This chain links TRBV5-1 with TRBJ2-7, with 7 bases fitting TRBD2. Germline V CDR1 and CDR2: SGHRS, YFSETQ. V gave up 0 bases and J gave up 3 bases; unmatched junction bases: 9. The CDR3 is 16 residues long.

This chain uses TRBV5-4 with TRBJ2-5; the D is unclear. Germline V gene lookup returns CDR1 SGHNT and CDR2 YYREEE (reference sequence). This CDR3 is 13 amino acids long. V shed 2 bases and J shed 5 bases, with 10 bases lying between them. CDR3 DNA sequence: TGTGCCAGCAGCTTATCCCCCGGGGAGACCCAGTACTTC. Translation gives CASSLSPGETQYF.

The J gene is TRBJ2-5, the V gene TRBV5-4; 9 nucleotides align to TRBD1. V dropped 3 bases and J dropped 1; count of bases not matched to a gene: 16. Germline CDR1 and CDR2: SGHNT and YYREEE (reference sequence). The CDR3 length is 19 residues. As DNA, the CDR3 is TGTGCCAGCAGCTCCCCGAATGAAGGGACAGGGCTGGCCCAAGAGACCCAGTACTTC. Its protein product is CASSSPNEGTGLAQETQYF.

This chain uses TRBV11-2 with TRBJ2-3, with a possible D match to TRBD2 (6 bases). V shed 6 bases and J shed 1 base, with 17 bases lying between them. Germline lookup yields CDR1 SGHAT and CDR2 FQNNGV. CDR3 length: 16 amino acids. The chain's CDR3 is CASRTLGGFRTDTQYF. The DNA for the CDR3 is TGTGCCAGCAGGACATTGGGGGGATTTCGCACAGATACGCAGTATTTT.